This TCR beta chain was sequenced in a study of cytomegalovirus exposure and HLA in healthy donors. Study-wide results and caveats: Reported results showed that the classifier diagnosed cytomegalovirus status with high specificity and sensitivity. Exclusion applied to some V segments, including TRBV6-2 and TRBV6-3, as they were indistinguishable. When analyzed later, a missense DCLRE1C variant was found to be linked to TCR beta V- and J-gene trimming.

Primers for the PCR totalled 60 Vbeta and 13 Jbeta. The data were produced by immunoSEQ multiplex PCR, yet TCRdb's version contains in-frame clones alone and is incomplete. The sample has roughly 170,000 clones, around 80% seen once. Germline CDR1 is MDHEN and CDR2 is SYDVKM. This CDR3 region has 15 residues. V shed 6 bases, J shed 3 bases, and the junction held 9 bases outside the gene matches. Concerning this clone itself: Its specificity is unknown.

This sequence was found in a girl aged 2 to 9 in good health and CMV-seropositive. The sample consisted of PBMCs. The chain carries TRBV28 and TRBJ2-7; TRBD1 agrees at 9 bases. The CDR3 nucleotides are TGTGCCAGCAGGCCTCCACAGGGGGCCTACTACGAGCAGTACTTC. As protein: CASRPPQGAYYEQYF.